A single sample is the source of the 2 T cell receptor beta chains below, sequenced in a study of blood T cells in healthy people across ages. The second PCR ran roughly 6 to 11 cycles with a sample-barcoded 5' primer and J-beta primers. MiXCR was run by TCRdb on the 5' RACE reads, yielding one entry per CDR3 protein. The repertoire includes 750,000 to 1,000,000 distinct CDR3 sequences, just under 30% of them detected once, and 10% to 13% sits in the top ten. This sample was shared with a second study, whose subject was T cells of mothers and their children.

Sequenced: blood. All receptors derive from a woman in her forties in good health.

This rearrangement joins TRBV6-5 to TRBJ1-5, with D hard to call. Germline CDR1 MNHEY, CDR2 SVGAGI. Trimming removed 2 bases at V and 3 bases at J, with 8 bases between. This CDR3 is 14 amino acids long. CDR3 in amino acids: CASSYGPVNQPQHF. For the CDR3, the DNA is TGTGCCAGCAGTTACGGGCCAGTCAATCAGCCCCAGCATTTT.

This clonotype was seen a few times. This chain uses TRBV7-9 with TRBJ1-2; unclear D gene. There are 15 residues in the CDR3. V was cut by 1 base and J by 4 bases, with 13 bases left in between. Germline loops: CDR1 SEHNR, CDR2 FQNEAQ (reference sequence). The CDR3 is CASSLVSQEPYGYTF. For the CDR3, the DNA is TGTGCCAGCAGCTTAGTGTCTCAGGAACCCTATGGCTACACCTTC.